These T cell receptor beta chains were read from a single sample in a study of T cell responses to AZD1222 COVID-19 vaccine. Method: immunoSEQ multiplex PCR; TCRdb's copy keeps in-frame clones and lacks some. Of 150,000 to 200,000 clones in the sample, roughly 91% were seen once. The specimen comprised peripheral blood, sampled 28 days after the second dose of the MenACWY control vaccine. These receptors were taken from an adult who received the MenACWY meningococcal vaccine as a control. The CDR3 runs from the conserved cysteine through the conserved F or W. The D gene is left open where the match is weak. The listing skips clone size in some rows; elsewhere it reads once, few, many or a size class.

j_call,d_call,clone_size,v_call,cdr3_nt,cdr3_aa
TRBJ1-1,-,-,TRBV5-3,TGTGCCAGAAGTTACACCCACACTGAAGCTTTCTTT,CARSYTHTEAFF
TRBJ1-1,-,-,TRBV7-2,TGTGCCAGCAGCTTACAGGGTGGGATGAACACTGAAGCTTTCTTT,CASSLQGGMNTEAFF
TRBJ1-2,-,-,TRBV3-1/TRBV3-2,TGTGCCAGCAGCCAAGACCTCGCGGCAGTGGGGGGCTACACCTTC,CASSQDLAAVGGYTF
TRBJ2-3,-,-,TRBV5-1,TGCGCCAGCAGCCCCTCGACAGATACGCAGTATTTT,CASSPSTDTQYF
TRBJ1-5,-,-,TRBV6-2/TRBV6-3,TGTGCCAGCAGTACCCGACGGACGCATCAGCCCCAGCATTTT,CASSTRRTHQPQHF
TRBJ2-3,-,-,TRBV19,TGTGCCAGTAGTACCGGGACTCGGACAGATACGCAGTATTTT,CASSTGTRTDTQYF
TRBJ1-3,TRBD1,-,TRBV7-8,TGTGCCAGCAGTACAGGGGGCTCTGGAAACACCATATATTTT,CASSTGGSGNTIYF
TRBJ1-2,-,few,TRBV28,TGTGCCAGCAGTTTGAGGAGGGGGAGCTATGGCTACACCTTC,CASSLRRGSYGYTF
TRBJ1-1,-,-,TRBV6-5,TGTGCCAGCAGTTACTCGTTGTTCATAGGGGAGGCTTTCTTT,CASSYSLFIGEAFF
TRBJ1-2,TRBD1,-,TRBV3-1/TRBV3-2,TGTGCCAGCAGCCCGAGACAGGGGGCAATCGGCTACACCTTC,CASSPRQGAIGYTF
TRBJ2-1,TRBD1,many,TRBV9,TGTGCCAGCAGCGTTACAGGGGGCCTGGGGAATGAGCAGTTCTTC,CASSVTGGLGNEQFF
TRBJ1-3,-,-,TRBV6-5,TGTGCCAGCAGTCCCGGGTTCTCTGGAAACACCATATATTTT,CASSPGFSGNTIYF
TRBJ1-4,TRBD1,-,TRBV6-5,TGTGCCAGCAGGCCTCGGGACAGCCTTTATGAAAAACTGTTTTTT,CASRPRDSLYEKLFF
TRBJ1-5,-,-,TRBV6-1,TGTGCCAGCAGTGAACGCCAGCCCCAGCATTTT,CASSERQPQHF
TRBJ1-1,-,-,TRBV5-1,TGCGCCAGCAGTGAGGACACTGAAGCTTTCTTT,CASSEDTEAFF
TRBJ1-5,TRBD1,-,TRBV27,TGTGCCAGCAGTTTAAGGGGGACAGGGAGCAATCAGCCCCAGCATTTT,CASSLRGTGSNQPQHF
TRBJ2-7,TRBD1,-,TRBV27,TGTGCCAGCAGTTTATACGGGACAGGGTTCTACGAGCAGTACTTC,CASSLYGTGFYEQYF
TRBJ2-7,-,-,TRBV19,TGTGCCAGTAGTATTCCGGGACCCTACGAGCAGTACTTC,CASSIPGPYEQYF
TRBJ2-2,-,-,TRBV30,TGTGCCTGGAGTGCCCTTGACTTGACCGGGGAGCTGTTTTTT,CAWSALDLTGELFF
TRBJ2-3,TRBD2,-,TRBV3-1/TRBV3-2,TGTGCCAGCAGCCAAGACGGACTAGCTACCGCAGATACGCAGTATTTT,CASSQDGLATADTQYF
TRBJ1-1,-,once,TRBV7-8,TGTGCCAGCAGCCCCTTTTTGAACACTGAAGCTTTCTTT,CASSPFLNTEAFF
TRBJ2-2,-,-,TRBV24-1,TGTGCCAGCCGGGCCCCCGGCGACACCGGGGAGCTGTTTTTT,CASRAPGDTGELFF
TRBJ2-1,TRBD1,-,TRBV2,TGTGCCAGTCAGGGGGACTCCTACAATGAGCAGTTCTTC,CASQGDSYNEQFF
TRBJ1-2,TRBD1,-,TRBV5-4,TGTGCCAGCAGCCTGGGACAGGAAAACTATGGCTACACCTTC,CASSLGQENYGYTF
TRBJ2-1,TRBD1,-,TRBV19,TGTGCCAGTACAGACAGGGATTCCTACAATGAGCAGTTCTTC,CASTDRDSYNEQFF
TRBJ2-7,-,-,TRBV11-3,TGTGCCAGCAGCTTGGGCAGACCGCCCTACGAGCAGTACTTC,CASSLGRPPYEQYF
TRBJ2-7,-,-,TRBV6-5,TGTGCCAGCAGTCCATCGGGACCGACCTACGAGCAGTACTTC,CASSPSGPTYEQYF
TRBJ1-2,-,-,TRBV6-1,TGTGCCAGCATCGGGACGGGGCTTAACTATGGCTACACCTTC,CASIGTGLNYGYTF
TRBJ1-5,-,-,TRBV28,TGTGCCAGCAGGGGTCAGCCCCAGCATTTT,CASRGQPQHF
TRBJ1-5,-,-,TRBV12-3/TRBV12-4,TGTGCCAGCAGTTTAAACCTCAATCAGCCCCAGCATTTT,CASSLNLNQPQHF
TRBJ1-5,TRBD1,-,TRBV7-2,TGTGCCAGCAGCGCCGACAGGGGTCAGCCCCAGCATTTT,CASSADRGQPQHF
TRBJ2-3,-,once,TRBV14,TGTGCCAGCAGCCGAGGGGGTAGTTTCACAGATACGCAGTATTTT,CASSRGGSFTDTQYF
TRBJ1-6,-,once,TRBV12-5,TGTGCTAGTGGTTTGAACGGGGCTGGGAATTCACCCCTCCACTTT,CASGLNGAGNSPLHF
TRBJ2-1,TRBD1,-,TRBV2,TGTGCCAGCAGCGGGGGGACAGGGGAAAATGAGCAGTTCTTC,CASSGGTGENEQFF
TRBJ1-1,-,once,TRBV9,TGTGCCAGCAGCGTCCTTTTCACCCGGCCGGCTTTCTTT,CASSVLFTRPAFF
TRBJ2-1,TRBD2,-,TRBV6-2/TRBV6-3,TGTGCCAGCAGTTACGGGACTAGTACCTACAATGAGCAGTTCTTC,CASSYGTSTYNEQFF
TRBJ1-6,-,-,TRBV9,TGTGCCAGCAGCCGGGGAAAGTATAATTCACCCCTCCACTTT,CASSRGKYNSPLHF
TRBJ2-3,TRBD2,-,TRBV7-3,TGTGCCAGCAGCACTCGACTAGCGGGGGGCACAGATACGCAGTATTTT,CASSTRLAGGTDTQYF
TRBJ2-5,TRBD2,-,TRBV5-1,TGCGCCAGCAGCCCACTGACTAGCGGGGCGGAGACCCAGTACTTC,CASSPLTSGAETQYF
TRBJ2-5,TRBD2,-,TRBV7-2,TGTGCCAGCAGCTTGAGCGGGGGGCCCCAGGAGACCCAGTACTTC,CASSLSGGPQETQYF
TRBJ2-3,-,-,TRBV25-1,TGTGCCAGCAGCGGTCAGGGGATTTTCAGGGATACGCAGTATTTT,CASSGQGIFRDTQYF
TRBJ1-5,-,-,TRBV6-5,TGTGCCAGCGGATTCCGGGGCCCCAATCAGCCCCAGCATTTT,CASGFRGPNQPQHF
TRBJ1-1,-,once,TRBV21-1,TGTGCCAGCCTAACCGGGACAGCTGAAGCTTTCTTT,CASLTGTAEAFF
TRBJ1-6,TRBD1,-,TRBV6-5,TGTGCCAGCAGTACTACCGGGACAGGGGATTCACCCCTCCACTTT,CASSTTGTGDSPLHF
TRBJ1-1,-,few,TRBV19,TGTGCCAGTAGTATCGGTAGTATGAACACTGAAGCTTTCTTT,CASSIGSMNTEAFF
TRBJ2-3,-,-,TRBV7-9,TGTGCCAGCAGCTTACCAGATACGCAGTATTTT,CASSLPDTQYF
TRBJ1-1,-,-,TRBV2,TGTGCCAGCAGTAATAGACAGGCTGAAGCTTTCTTT,CASSNRQAEAFF
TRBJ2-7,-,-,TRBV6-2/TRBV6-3,TGTGCCAGCAGCCACGCACAGGGTCCTACAGTCTTC,CASSHAQGPTVF
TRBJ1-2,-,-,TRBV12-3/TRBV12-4,TGTGCCAGCAGTAGCCGGCCAGGGCATGGCTACACCTTC,CASSSRPGHGYTF
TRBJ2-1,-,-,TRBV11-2,TGTGCCAGCAGCTTCCTCCGGGGACGCTCCCGCAATGAGCAGTTCTTC,CASSFLRGRSRNEQFF
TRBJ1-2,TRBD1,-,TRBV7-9,TGTGCCAGCAGCCGGACGGGACAGTTGCAGCAGAATGGCTACACCTTC,CASSRTGQLQQNGYTF
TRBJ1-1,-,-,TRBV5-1,TGCGCCAGCAGCTTGGACAGGGAAGGCACTGAAGCTTTCTTT,CASSLDREGTEAFF
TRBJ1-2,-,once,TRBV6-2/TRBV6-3,TGTGCCAGCAGTTATCTTCTGGGAGGCTACACCTTC,CASSYLLGGYTF
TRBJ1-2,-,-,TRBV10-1,TGCGCCTGCTCCTTGTTAGGCTACACCTTC,CACSLLGYTF
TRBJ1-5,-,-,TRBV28,TGTGCCAGCAGTGGTGAGAAACCCCAGCCCCAGCATTTT,CASSGEKPQPQHF